This TCR beta chain was profiled in a study of T cells after posttransplantation cyclophosphamide. As to this clone: What it binds is unknown.

Regarding the study as a whole: TRB clonality was highly associated with recipient CMV seropositivity and reactivation.

The table came from immunoSEQ multiplex PCR; TCRdb's copy has only in-frame clones and leaves some out. The data show around 35,000 clones, with none appearing a single time. This related bone marrow graft donor gave peripheral blood on the day of marrow donation. Sequencing was performed on PBMCs. The origin of this receptor is a man aged 25-40 years in good health and a related stem cell transplant donor.

In DNA, the CDR3 is TGTGCCAGCAGCTTCCGGGGGGGAGCAACCTACAATGAGCAGTTCTTC. Translating gives CASSFRGGATYNEQFF. V and J are TRBV11-2 and TRBJ2-1; 8 bases fit TRBD2. The CDR3 loop spans 16 amino acids. The trim removed 3 bases at V and 2 bases at J, leaving 6 bases unmatched. CDR1 SGHAT and CDR2 FQNNGV come from the germline V gene.